The 23 T cell receptor beta chains given below trace back to one sample, sequenced in a study of regulatory T cells in long-lasting Graves disease. For TCR beta, libraries came from iRepertoire HTBI primers and Arm-PCR of CDR3 regions. MiXCR was run by TCRdb on the multiplex PCR reads, yielding one entry per CDR3 protein. The profile shows around 320,000 distinct CDR3 sequences, roughly 17% of them singletons. Time point noted: newly diagnosed GD, antithyroid drugs for less than 3 months. After RNA was extracted from PBMCs, the TCR library was made from it. These same data were also listed under a study on T cells in Graves' hyperthyroidism and ophthalmopathy.

Material: peripheral blood mononuclear cells (PBMCs), obtained at new diagnosis, from a patient treated with antithyroid drugs. The receptors here all came from a middle-aged man with Graves disease.

In this sample, this clonotype turned up many times. V and J are TRBV5-1 and TRBJ1-6; 7 nucleotides match TRBD1. The V gene end was trimmed by 2 bases and the J gene end by 9 bases; junction bases not matched to a gene: 5. The CDR3 runs 14 residues. Germline lookup yields CDR1 SGHRS and CDR2 YFSETQ. The CDR3 protein is CASSLGQGGSPLHF. CDR3 DNA sequence: TGCGCCAGCAGCTTAGGTCAGGGGGGTTCACCCCTCCACTTT.

This clonotype was detected a few times. This chain connects TRBV28 to TRBJ1-5; D gene ambiguous. The length of the CDR3 is 16 residues. Per the germline V gene, CDR1 is MDHEN and CDR2 is SYDVKM. Trimming stripped 6 bases from V and 2 bases from J, with 17 bases between. The CDR3 region has the DNA TGTGCCAGCAGCCAAGTCCTTCGTGGGGGCAATCAGCCCCAGCATTTT. Protein sequence: CASSQVLRGGNQPQHF. The full variable domain, completed using reference TRBV28 and TRBJ1-5, is DVKVTQSSRYLVKRTGEKVFLECVQDMDHENMFWYRQDPGLGLRLIYFSYDVKMKEKGDIPEGYSVSREKKERFSLILESASTNQTSMYLCASSQVLRGGNQPQHFGDGTRLSIL.

This clonotype was seen more than once but under ten times. V is TRBV29-1 and J is TRBJ2-5, with D hard to call. The V end lost 4 bases, the J end lost 5 bases, and 8 bases lay between the germline ends. This CDR3 is 11 amino acids long. CDR1 and CDR2 from the germline V gene are SQVTM and ANQGSEA. DNA of the CDR3: TGCAGCGTTGGGCAGTCGGAGACCCAGTACTTC. This encodes CSVGQSETQYF.

This clonotype showed up just a few times. A single base separates this from a much larger clone, so it may be a read error. The chain links TRBV2 to TRBJ2-7; 9 positions match TRBD1. Per germline, CDR1 SNHLY and CDR2 FYNNEI. After removal of 7 bases from V and 0 bases from J, the junction contained 4 bases not matched to a gene. The CDR3 length is 14 residues. This chain's CDR3 is CASNRDRASYEQYF. CDR3 nucleotides: TGTGCCAGCAACCGGGACAGGGCCTCCTACGAGCAGTACTTC. The full variable domain, rest sourced from reference TRBV2 and TRBJ2-7, is EPEVTQTPSHQVTQMGQEVILRCVPISNHLYFYWYRQILGQKVEFLVSFYNNEISEKSEIFDDQFSVERPDGSNFTLKIRSTKLEDSAMYFCASNRDRASYEQYFGPGTRLTVT.

There are many counts of this clonotype. This rearrangement joins TRBV30 to TRBJ1-1; D gene unclear. This CDR3 contains 14 residues. The V gene lost 7 bases and the J gene lost 2 bases, with 17 bases spanning the gap. Germline V CDR1 and CDR2: GTSNPN, SVGIG (reference sequence). CDR3 sequence reads: CASLLPQSNTEAFF. CDR3 coding DNA: TGTGCCTCCCTACTCCCCCAATCAAACACTGAAGCTTTCTTT.

Comment on this clonotype: This is likely an artifact of a read error, given a far larger clone one base away. CDR3 protein: CSARSLAGLLGEQFF. In DNA, the CDR3 is TGCAGTGCTAGGAGCCTAGCGGGGCTGCTGGGGGAGCAGTTCTTC. The chain links TRBV20-1 to TRBJ2-1; the match to TRBD2 covers 9 bases. There are 15 residues in the CDR3. Germline values: CDR1 DFQATT, CDR2 SNEGSKA (reference sequence). Trimming cost V 3 bases and J 10 bases; bases outside gene matches: 13.

This clonotype was seen only a few times. The chain uses TRBV12-3 or TRBV12-4 and TRBJ1-6; tentative D call: TRBD1 (5 bases). The V gene lost 6 bases and the J gene lost 7 bases, with 16 bases spanning the gap. The CDR3 spans 15 residues. CDR3 protein: CASRYSGTDNSPLHF. Here the CDR3 DNA reads TGTGCCAGCAGGTACTCGGGGACGGACAATTCACCCCTCCACTTT.

The sample holds many counts of this clonotype. At one end, the junction sequence differs from germline, possibly due to a read error. The CDR3 protein is CATGDPGGADTQYF. The CDR3, as DNA: TGTGCCACCGGTGACCCCGGAGGGGCAGATACGCAGTATTTT. This chain connects TRBV24-1 to TRBJ2-3, with a weak D call TRBD2 (6 bases). The CDR3 runs 14 residues. Germline values: CDR1 KGHDR, CDR2 SFDVKD.

This clonotype was detected many times. V usage is TRBV28 and J usage is TRBJ2-7; no definite D call. Trimming cost V 2 bases and J 6 bases, with 11 bases left between them. This CDR3 has 13 amino acids. Germline assignment: CDR1 MDHEN and CDR2 SYDVKM. The CDR3 DNA reads TGTGCCAGCAGTTTAGGTTCCGGGTCCGAGCAGTACTTC. Its translation: CASSLGSGSEQYF. The complete variable domain, with remaining parts taken from reference TRBV28 and TRBJ2-7, reads DVKVTQSSRYLVKRTGEKVFLECVQDMDHENMFWYRQDPGLGLRLIYFSYDVKMKEKGDIPEGYSVSREKKERFSLILESASTNQTSMYLCASSLGSGSEQYFGPGTRLTVT.

This sequence joins TRBV11-2 and TRBJ2-2, with D maybe TRBD1 (6 bases). With 6 bases removed from V and 3 bases from J, the gap between germline ends came to 14 bases. The CDR3 spans 15 residues. Germline CDR1 and CDR2: SGHAT and FQNNGV. The CDR3 DNA sequence: TGTGCCAGCAGACAAGGGGGTGGGGACACCGGGGAGCTGTTTTTT. It translates to CASRQGGGDTGELFF.

A few counts support this clonotype. This chain links TRBV6-1 with TRBJ1-2, with 7 bases that match TRBD1. Germline V gene sequence: CDR1 MNHNS, CDR2 SASEGT. The CDR3 is made up of 13 amino acids. The V gene end was trimmed by 6 bases and the J gene end by 3 bases; junction bases not matched to a gene: 4. CDR3 residues: CASRDRRYYGYTF. The CDR3 nucleotides read TGTGCCAGCAGGGACAGGAGATACTATGGCTACACCTTC.

The CDR3 nucleotides are TGTGCCAGCCGCATCGGGGGGGACTCCTACGAGCAGTACTTC. It is translated as CASRIGGDSYEQYF. The V and J genes are TRBV7-2 and TRBJ2-7; TRBD2 matches at 8 bases. The trim removed 8 bases at V and 0 bases at J, leaving 6 bases unmatched. In germline, CDR1 is SGHTA, CDR2 FQGNSA. The CDR3 sequence is 14 residues long.

This clonotype was picked up many times. This sequence joins TRBV5-1 and TRBJ1-4, with D uncertain. Germline CDR1 SGHRS, CDR2 YFSETQ. CDR3 length: 14 amino acids. V lost 0 bases to trimming and J lost 3 bases, with 6 bases between them. The CDR3 region is CASSLGRPNEKLFF. DNA of the CDR3: TGCGCCAGCAGCTTGGGAAGACCTAATGAAAAACTGTTTTTT.

This clonotype appeared many times. The CDR3 is CASRPGTAYEQYF. The DNA of the CDR3 is TGTGCCAGCAGACCCGGGACAGCATACGAGCAGTACTTC. V gene TRBV6-2 or TRBV6-3 combines with J gene TRBJ2-7; 7 bases are shared with TRBD1. V lost 6 bases, J lost 4 bases, and 6 bases stayed unmatched. Looked up from germline, CDR1 is MNHEY and CDR2 is SVGEGT. The length of the CDR3 is 13 residues.

There are a few counts of this clonotype. This chain connects TRBV19 to TRBJ2-2, with unresolved D. The germline V and J ends were trimmed by 2 bases and 7 bases, with 8 bases remaining between them. Per the germline V gene, CDR1 is LNHDA and CDR2 is SQIVND (reference sequence). The CDR3 loop spans 13 amino acids. The CDR3 protein is CASSILRNGELFF. The CDR3 DNA sequence: TGTGCCAGTAGTATACTCCGCAACGGGGAGCTGTTTTTT.

This clonotype came up once. V is TRBV9 and J is TRBJ2-7; D is perhaps TRBD2 (6 bases). V was cut by 4 bases and J by 2 bases, with 16 bases left in between. Germline V lookup: CDR1 SGDLS, CDR2 YYNGEE. The length of the CDR3 is 15 residues. Here the CDR3 reads CASSLGEAGTYEQYF. The CDR3 DNA follows: TGTGCCAGCAGCCTGGGGGAGGCCGGTACCTACGAGCAGTACTTC.

J is TRBJ1-2 and V is TRBV4-2, with D uncertain. Germline V gene sequence: CDR1 LGHNA, CDR2 YNFKEQ. V lost 0 bases to trimming and J lost 8 bases, with 16 bases between them. The CDR3 has 15 amino acids. The CDR3 spells CASSQDSYDAIGYTF. The CDR3, as DNA: TGTGCCAGCAGCCAAGATAGTTATGACGCTATAGGCTACACCTTC.

This clonotype was detected many times. The chain combines TRBV28 with TRBJ2-7, with TRBD1 as a possible D gene (5 bases). V lost 3 bases, J lost 3 bases, and 15 bases lay in between. This CDR3 has 15 residues. Germline V gives CDR1 MDHEN, CDR2 SYDVKM. The CDR3 is CASSFSIQGNYEQYF. In DNA, the CDR3 is TGTGCCAGCAGTTTTAGTATCCAGGGAAACTACGAGCAGTACTTC.

In regard to this clonotype: A much larger clonotype is one base distant, so this may be a read error. The rearrangement joins TRBV5-1 to TRBJ2-7; maybe TRBD2 (6 bases). This CDR3 is built from 15 residues. The germline gives CDR1 SGHRS, CDR2 YFSETQ. Between the trimmed V and J ends, which lost 0 bases and 7 bases, there was a span of 17 bases. CDR3: CASSLGVTRISEQYF. CDR3 bases: TGCGCCAGCAGCTTGGGGGTGACTAGGATAAGTGAGCAGTACTTC.

In its sample, this clonotype was seen many times. The CDR3 DNA reads TGTGCCAGCAGTGCCGGGAGGGCGAACACCGGGGAGCTGTTTTTT. Its protein is CASSAGRANTGELFF. The V gene is TRBV28, the J gene TRBJ2-2, with TRBD2 matching 8 bases. The CDR3 runs to 15 residues. The germline V gene encodes CDR1 MDHEN and CDR2 SYDVKM. The V segment lost 5 bases and the J segment 0 bases; nucleotides outside the gene matches: 2.

This rearrangement joins TRBV7-9 to TRBJ2-1, with TRBD1 matching 9 bases. Looked up from germline, CDR1 is SEHNR and CDR2 is FQNEAQ (reference sequence). V lost 5 bases to trimming and J lost 6 bases; unmatched junction nucleotides: 5. The CDR3 runs 14 residues. CDR3: CASSQNRGPNEQFF. The CDR3 region has the DNA TGTGCCAGCAGCCAAAACAGGGGGCCCAATGAGCAGTTCTTC.

Ten or more counts support this clonotype. This chain links TRBV5-4 with TRBJ2-3, with no clear D. From germline, CDR1 is SGHNT and CDR2 YYREEE (reference sequence). The CDR3 length is 13 residues. Deletions cut 0 bases from V and 0 bases from J, with 2 bases between. CDR3 loop: CASSLDSTDTQYF. The CDR3 nucleotides are TGTGCCAGCAGCTTGGACAGCACAGATACGCAGTATTTT.

This clonotype appeared a few times. The V and J genes are TRBV7-2 and TRBJ1-1; a possible D gene is TRBD1 (5 bases). Germline CDR1 reads SGHTA; CDR2 reads FQGNSA. V shed 5 bases and J shed 8 bases, with 12 bases lying between them. The CDR3 is 12 residues long. The CDR3 DNA is TGTGCCAGCAGCCTGACAGCGGAAGAAGCTTTCTTT. Translation: CASSLTAEEAFF. The full variable domain, in which reference TRBV7-2 and TRBJ1-1 provide the parts outside the CDR3, is GAGVSQSPSNKVTEKGKDVELRCDPISGHTALYWYRQSLGQGLEFLIYFQGNSAPDKSGLPSDRFSAERTGGSVSTLTIQRTQQEDSAVYLCASSLTAEEAFFGQGTRLTVV.